This T cell receptor (beta chain) appears in the sequencing data of a study of T cells expressing NK-cell markers. One entry per CDR3 protein, without DNA, is what TCRdb gives after re-calling the 5' RACE reads. The sample features 90,000 to 130,000 distinct CDR3 sequences, with roughly 18% in its top ten. Study-wide results and caveats: Among several donors, these clonotypes also ranked first in the CD3+CD56-NKG2C+ fraction. Dominant NKG2C+ clonotype frequencies of about 1.0-8% of CD8+ T cells were measured in over 5 donors.

As concerns this clonotype: Antigen unknown.

Germline assignment: CDR1 LGHNA and CDR2 YSLEER. This CDR3 contains 14 residues. Sequencing used blood T cells: a sorted CD56 or NKG2C T cell subset, CD4+ or CD8+ T cells, or bulk PBMC T cells (not recorded which). The rearrangement joins TRBV4-3 to TRBJ2-7; TCRdb's D gene call, TRBD1, goes unchecked for lack of DNA. The TCR comes from a woman aged 18 to 75 in good health. CDR3 amino acids: CASSPGTMAYEQYF.